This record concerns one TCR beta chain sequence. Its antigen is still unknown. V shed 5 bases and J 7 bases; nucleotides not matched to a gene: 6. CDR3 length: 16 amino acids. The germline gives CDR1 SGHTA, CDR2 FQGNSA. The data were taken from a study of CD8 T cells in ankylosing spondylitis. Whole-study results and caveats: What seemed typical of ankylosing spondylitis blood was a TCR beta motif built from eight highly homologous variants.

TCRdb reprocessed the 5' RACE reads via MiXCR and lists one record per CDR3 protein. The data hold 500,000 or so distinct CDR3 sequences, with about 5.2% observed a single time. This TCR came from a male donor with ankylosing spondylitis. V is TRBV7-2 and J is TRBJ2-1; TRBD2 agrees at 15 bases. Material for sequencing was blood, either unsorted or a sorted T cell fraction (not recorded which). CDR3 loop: CASSPRTSGRGNEQFF. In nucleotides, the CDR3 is TGTGCCAGCAGCCCAAGGACTAGCGGGAGGGGGAATGAGCAGTTCTTC. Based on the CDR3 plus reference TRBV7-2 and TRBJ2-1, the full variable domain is GAGVSQSPSNKVTEKGKDVELRCDPISGHTALYWYRQSLGQGLEFLIYFQGNSAPDKSGLPSDRFSAERTGGSVSTLTIQRTQQEDSAVYLCASSPRTSGRGNEQFFGPGTRLTVL.